The 6 T cell receptor beta chains reported below all come from one sample, sequenced in a study of blood T cell repertoires in COVID-19 (dated by TCRdb to about 2020). The library was obtained by the immunoSEQ multiplex PCR assay. The clones in this table, taken by TCRdb from immuneACCESS, are in-frame only. Not every clone is retained; where verified, under half of the shortfall comes from an unresolved V gene, and the cause of the rest is unknown. The table for this sample lists 200,000 to 300,000 clones; just under 90% of them were counted only once. The top ten constitute over 3.5% of the sample. The sequenced sample consisted of peripheral blood. The receptor set was obtained from a middle-aged woman with acute or convalescent COVID-19.

The rearrangement joins TRBV27 to TRBJ1-4; 9 bases map to TRBD1. The trim removed 5 bases at V and 6 bases at J, leaving 4 bases unmatched. The germline V gene encodes CDR1 MNHEY and CDR2 SMNVEV (reference sequence). The CDR3 sequence is 14 residues long. The CDR3 protein is CASSRWTGDEKLFF. The CDR3, as DNA: TGTGCCAGCAGTCGTTGGACAGGGGATGAAAAACTGTTTTTT.

V is TRBV14 and J is TRBJ2-1, with 9 bases matching TRBD1. J was trimmed by 4 bases and V by 4 bases; bases with no gene match: 11. CDR1 and CDR2 from the germline V gene are SGHDN and FVKESK. The CDR3 runs to 17 residues. The CDR3 here is CASSPFTGTGFYNEQFF. In DNA form, the CDR3 reads TGTGCCAGCAGCCCATTTACCGGGACAGGGTTTTACAATGAGCAGTTCTTC.

The chain employs TRBV4-1 and TRBJ2-1; 9 nucleotides line up with TRBD2. V was clipped by 2 bases and J by 6 bases; unmatched bases: 5. Germline CDR1 MGHRA, CDR2 YSYEKL. The CDR3 totals 15 residues. Here the CDR3 reads CASSQLRGGANEQFF. As DNA, the CDR3 is TGCGCCAGCAGCCAACTTCGCGGGGGGGCCAATGAGCAGTTCTTC.

This clone was observed a handful of times. The chain employs TRBV19 and TRBJ1-2; tentatively, D is TRBD1 (5 bases). The CDR3 totals 14 residues. From germline, CDR1 is LNHDA and CDR2 SQIVND (reference sequence). Trimming shortened V by 6 bases and J by 3 bases, and 14 bases separated the two germline ends. CDR3 coding DNA: TGTGCCAGTAGAGACAGTCAGGGCTACTATGGCTACACCTTC. This encodes CASRDSQGYYGYTF.

The chain combines TRBV19 with TRBJ2-1; 7 nucleotides align to TRBD1. CDR3 length equals 14 residues. Per the germline V gene, CDR1 is LNHDA and CDR2 is SQIVND (reference sequence). J gave up 3 bases and V 8 bases, and 7 bases lay outside the gene matches. The CDR3 coding sequence is TGTGCCAGTTCGATGTCAGGGGGCTACAATGAGCAGTTCTTC. It yields the protein CASSMSGGYNEQFF.

J is TRBJ2-5 and V is TRBV15; 12 positions match TRBD2. The CDR3 has 14 residues. Germline loops: CDR1 LNHNV, CDR2 YYDKDF (reference sequence). The DNA for the CDR3 is TGTGCAGGGTCGCCTAGCGGGGGGGAAGAGACCCAGTACTTC. Its translation is CAGSPSGGEETQYF. Filled out from reference TRBV15 and TRBJ2-5, the complete variable domain reads DAMVIQNPRYQVTQFGKPVTLSCSQTLNHNVMYWYQQKSSQAPKLLFHYYDKDFNNEADTPDNFQSRRPNTSFCFLDIRSPGLGDTAMYLCAGSPSGGEETQYFGPGTRLLVL.